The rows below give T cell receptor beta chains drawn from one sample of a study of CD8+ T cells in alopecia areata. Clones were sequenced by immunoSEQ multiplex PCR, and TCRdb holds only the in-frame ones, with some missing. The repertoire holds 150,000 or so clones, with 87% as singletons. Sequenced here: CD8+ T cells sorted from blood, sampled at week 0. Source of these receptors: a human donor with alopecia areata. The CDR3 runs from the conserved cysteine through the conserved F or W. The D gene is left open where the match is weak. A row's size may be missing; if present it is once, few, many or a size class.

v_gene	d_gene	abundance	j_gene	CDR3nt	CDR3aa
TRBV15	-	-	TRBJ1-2	TGTGCCACCAGCAGAGTGGGGCAGGGTGCTGGCTACACCTTC	CATSRVGQGAGYTF
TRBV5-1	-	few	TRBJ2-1	TGCGCCAGCAGCTTGCGCAATGAGCAGTTCTTC	CASSLRNEQFF
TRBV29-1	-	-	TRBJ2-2	TGCAGCGTTGCACTTCAGGGCGGGGAGCTGTTTTTT	CSVALQGGELFF
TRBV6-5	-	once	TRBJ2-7	TGTGCCAGCAGGACCGACATCGAGCAGTACTTC	CASRTDIEQYF
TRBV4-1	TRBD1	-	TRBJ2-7	TGCGCCAGCAGTCAGATACCGGGACAGGGAGCGGACGAGCAGTACTTC	CASSQIPGQGADEQYF
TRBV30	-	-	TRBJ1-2	TGTGCCTGGAGGACGGAGGGGTCCAACTATGGCTACACCTTC	CAWRTEGSNYGYTF
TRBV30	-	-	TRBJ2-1	TGTGCCTGGAGCGGATCGCCCTACAATGAGCAGTTCTTC	CAWSGSPYNEQFF
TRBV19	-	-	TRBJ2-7	TGTGCCAGTAGTATTGGGCCAGGGGTCCTCTACGAGCAGTACTTC	CASSIGPGVLYEQYF
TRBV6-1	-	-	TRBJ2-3	TGTGCCAGCAGTGAAGAGACTAGCAGGGGGGATACGCAGTATTTT	CASSEETSRGDTQYF
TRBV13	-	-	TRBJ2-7	TGTGCCAGCAGCTCCCGTGGAGGGAGAGAGTACTTC	CASSSRGGREYF
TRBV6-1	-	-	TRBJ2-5	TGTGCCAGCAGAGGACAGATCAACCAAGAGACCCAGTACTTC	CASRGQINQETQYF
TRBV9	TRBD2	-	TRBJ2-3	TGTGCCAGCAGCGCAGGGACTAGCGGGGGCGCAGATACGCAGTATTTT	CASSAGTSGGADTQYF
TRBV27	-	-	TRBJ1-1	TGTGCCAGCAGTTCCACAGCGAACACTGAAGCTTTCTTT	CASSSTANTEAFF
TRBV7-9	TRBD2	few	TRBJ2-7	TGTGCCAGCAGCTCCACTAGCGGGGATACCTACGAGCAGTACTTC	CASSSTSGDTYEQYF
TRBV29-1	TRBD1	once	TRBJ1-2	TGCAGCGTTGGACAGGGGGAGGCCTATGGCTACACCTTC	CSVGQGEAYGYTF
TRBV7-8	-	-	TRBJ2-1	TGTGCCAGCAGCTCCCCTCAGGGGTTCGTGTACAATGAGCAGTTCTTC	CASSSPQGFVYNEQFF
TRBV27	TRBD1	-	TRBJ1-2	TGTGCCAGCAGTTTAACAGGGGAGTCGTTTGGCTACACCTTC	CASSLTGESFGYTF
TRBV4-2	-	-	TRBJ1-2	TGTGCCAGCAGCCAGGGGGGGCTCTATGGCTACACCTTC	CASSQGGLYGYTF
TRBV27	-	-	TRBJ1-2	TGTGCCAGCAGGGGAGGGGCCTATGGCTACACCTTC	CASRGGAYGYTF
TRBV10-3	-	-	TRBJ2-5	TGTGCCATCAGTGACCCTGGGCAGGGCGAGGAGACCCAGTACTTC	CAISDPGQGEETQYF
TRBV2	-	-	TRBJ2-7	TGTGCCAGCAGGGACTACGAGCAGTACTTC	CASRDYEQYF
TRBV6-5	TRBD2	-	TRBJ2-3	TGTGCCAGCAGTCTGCTAGCGGGGGGCACAGATACGCAGTATTTT	CASSLLAGGTDTQYF
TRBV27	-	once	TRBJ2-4	TGTGCCAGCAGTTCGGTGGGGTACGGTGCCAAAAACATTCAGTACTTC	CASSSVGYGAKNIQYF
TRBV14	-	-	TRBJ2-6	TGTGCCAGCAGCCAAGTCTATGTACAGACTGACAACGTCCTGACTTTC	CASSQVYVQTDNVLTF
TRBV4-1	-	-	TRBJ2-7	TGCGCCAGCAGCCAAGATGCGACAGAGTACGAGCAGTACTTC	CASSQDATEYEQYF
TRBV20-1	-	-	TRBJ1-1	TGCAGTGCTACCGTGAGCACTGAAGCTTTCTTT	CSATVSTEAFF
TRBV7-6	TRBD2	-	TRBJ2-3	TGTGCCAGCAGCTTAGCGGCTAGCGGGAGCACAGATACGCAGTATTTT	CASSLAASGSTDTQYF
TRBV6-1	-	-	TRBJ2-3	TGTGCCAGCAGTGAAGCGCTTCTGTATGGGAGCACAGATACGCAGTATTTT	CASSEALLYGSTDTQYF
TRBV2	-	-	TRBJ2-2	TGTGCCAGCAGTGGCAGGCCGTATGGGGAGCTGTTTTTT	CASSGRPYGELFF
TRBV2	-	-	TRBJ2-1	TGTGCCAGCAGTGACCCTTGGGCGGTCGACTACAATGAGCAGTTCTTC	CASSDPWAVDYNEQFF
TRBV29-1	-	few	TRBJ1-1	TGCAGCGCTCAGGGACGGTGGAACACTGAAGCTTTCTTT	CSAQGRWNTEAFF
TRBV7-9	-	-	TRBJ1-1	TGTGCCAGCAGTTCGGGCGGCCAGTACACTGAAGCTTTCTTT	CASSSGGQYTEAFF
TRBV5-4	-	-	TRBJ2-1	TGTGCCAGCAGCTTGACTAATGAGCAGTTCTTC	CASSLTNEQFF
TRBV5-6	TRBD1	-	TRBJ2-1	TGTGCCAGCAGCCTCCAGGGGCAGGGGGCGAATGCGGAGCAGTTCTTC	CASSLQGQGANAEQFF
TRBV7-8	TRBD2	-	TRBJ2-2	TGTGCCAGCAGCCAGGGTCTAGCGGTCCCCGGGGAGCTGTTTTTT	CASSQGLAVPGELFF
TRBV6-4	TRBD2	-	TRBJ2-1	TGTGCCAGCAGTGAATCGTTCGGGAGGAACTTCAATGAGCAGTTCTTC	CASSESFGRNFNEQFF
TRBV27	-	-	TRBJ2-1	TGTGCCAGCAGCCGGGGTCAGGATGAGCAGTTCTTC	CASSRGQDEQFF
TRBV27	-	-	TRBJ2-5	TGTGCCACCCGGGCGGGGAACCAAGAGACCCAGTACTTC	CATRAGNQETQYF
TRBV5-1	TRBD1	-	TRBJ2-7	TGCGCCAGCAGCACCGGGACAGCCTCCTACGAGCAGTACTTC	CASSTGTASYEQYF
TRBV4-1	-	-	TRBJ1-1	TGCGCCAGCAGCCAAGATCCGGCAGGGCGGACTGAAGCTTTCTTT	CASSQDPAGRTEAFF
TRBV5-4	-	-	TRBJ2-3	TGTGCCAGCAGCTTCTTCGGGGGCCCCACAGATACGCAGTATTTT	CASSFFGGPTDTQYF
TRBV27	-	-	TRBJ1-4	TGTGCCAGCAGTTTATCCCCACCAGGCCTTAATGAAAAACTGTTTTTT	CASSLSPPGLNEKLFF
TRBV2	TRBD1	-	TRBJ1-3	TGTGCCAGCAGTGAAGCTTTCTACCCCGACAGGGGATCTGGAAACACCATATATTTT	CASSEAFYPDRGSGNTIYF
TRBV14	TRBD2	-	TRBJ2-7	TGTGCCAGCAGCCAAGGTCCCGCGGGAGGGCCATACGAGCAGTACTTC	CASSQGPAGGPYEQYF
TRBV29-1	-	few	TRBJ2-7	TGCAGCGTTGAAGAAGGCCAATACGAGCAGTACTTC	CSVEEGQYEQYF
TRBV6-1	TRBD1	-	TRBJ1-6	TGTGCCAGCAGTCGGCAGGGGGCGGGTAATTCACCCCTCCACTTT	CASSRQGAGNSPLHF
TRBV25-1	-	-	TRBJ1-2	TGTGCCAGCAGTGAAGTTAGGGGCGATGGCTACACCTTC	CASSEVRGDGYTF
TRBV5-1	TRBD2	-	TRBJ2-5	TGCGCCAGCAGCTTGGGACTAGCGGGAGGGCCGAGCGGCGGAGAGACCCAGTACTTC	CASSLGLAGGPSGGETQYF
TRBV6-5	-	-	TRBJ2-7	TGTGCCAGTAATGGGATTTACGAGCAGTACTTC	CASNGIYEQYF
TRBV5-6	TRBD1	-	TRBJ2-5	TGTGCCAGCAGCTCGGGGACAGGTTCGGCGGAAGAGACCCAGTACTTC	CASSSGTGSAEETQYF
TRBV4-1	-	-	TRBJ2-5	TGCGCCAGCAGCCAAGTCTCAGAAGAGACCCAGTACTTC	CASSQVSEETQYF
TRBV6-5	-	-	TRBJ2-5	TGTGCCAGCAGCGGACATTTTAGTCTAGAGACCCAGTACTTC	CASSGHFSLETQYF
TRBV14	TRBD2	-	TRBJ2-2	TGTGCCAGCAGCCAAGATCTCCTAGCGGGGAACACCGGGGAGCTGTTTTTT	CASSQDLLAGNTGELFF
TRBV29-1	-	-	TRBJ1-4	TGCAGCGTTGAGGGGCTTTCCCCGGACCGACTTTTT	CSVEGLSPDRLF